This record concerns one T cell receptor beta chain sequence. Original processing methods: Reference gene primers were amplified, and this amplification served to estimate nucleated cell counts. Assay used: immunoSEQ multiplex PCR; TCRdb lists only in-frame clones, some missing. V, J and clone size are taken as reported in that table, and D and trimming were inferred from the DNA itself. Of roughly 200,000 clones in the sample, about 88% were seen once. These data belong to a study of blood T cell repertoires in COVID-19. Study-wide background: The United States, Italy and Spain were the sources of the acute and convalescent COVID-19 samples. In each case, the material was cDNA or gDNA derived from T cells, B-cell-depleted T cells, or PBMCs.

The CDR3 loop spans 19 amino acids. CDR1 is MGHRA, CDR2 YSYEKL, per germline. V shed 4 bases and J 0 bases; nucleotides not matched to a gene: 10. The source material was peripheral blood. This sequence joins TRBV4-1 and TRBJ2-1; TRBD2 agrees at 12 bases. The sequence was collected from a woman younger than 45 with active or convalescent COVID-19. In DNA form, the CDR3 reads TGCGCCAGCAGCCCAATGACTAGCGGGAGTCTGAGCTCCTACAATGAGCAGTTCTTC. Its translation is CASSPMTSGSLSSYNEQFF.